This passage covers 12 T cell receptor beta chains from one sample sequenced in a study of blood T cell repertoires in COVID-19. TCRdb keeps only in-frame clones here, not all; method: immunoSEQ multiplex PCR. This table has approximately 200,000 clones, around nine tenths appearing once. The specimen was peripheral blood. These receptors all come from a man aged 18-30 years with active or convalescent COVID-19.

The chain has TRBV21-1 and TRBJ2-7; the table gives TRBD2 as D, unverified against the DNA. TRBV21-1 is a known pseudogene. The CDR3 is made up of 15 amino acids. CDR3 DNA: TGTGCCAGCAGCAAATGGCTAGCGGGAATCTACGAGCAGTACTTC. Translated, it gives CASSKWLAGIYEQYF.

The chain links TRBV7-6 to TRBJ2-1; D not certain. The CDR3 sequence is 11 residues long. The germline V gene encodes CDR1 SGHVS and CDR2 FNYEAQ. V was shortened by 5 bases and J by 7 bases, with 6 bases between the two germline ends. The CDR3 sequence: CASSAINEQFF. In nucleotides, the CDR3 is TGTGCCAGCAGCGCGATTAATGAGCAGTTCTTC.

This chain links TRBV30 with TRBJ2-2; 7 nucleotides line up with TRBD1. From germline, CDR1 is GTSNPN and CDR2 SVGIG (reference sequence). V was clipped by 7 bases and J by 6 bases; unmatched bases: 20. This CDR3 spans 17 amino acids. CDR3 nucleotide sequence: TGTGCCTATTCACGGACAGGCAGCCTCCACGTCTCCGGGGAGCTGTTTTTT. Translated, it gives CAYSRTGSLHVSGELFF. Drawing the rest from reference TRBV30 and TRBJ2-2, the complete variable domain is SQTIHQWPATLVQPVGSPLSLECTVEGTSNPNLYWYRQAAGRGLQLLFYSVGIGQISSEVPQNLSASRPQDRQFILSSKKLLLSDSGFYLCAYSRTGSLHVSGELFFGEGSRLTVL.

The chain has TRBV30 and TRBJ2-4, with D hard to call. The CDR3 loop spans 13 amino acids. From germline, CDR1 is GTSNPN and CDR2 SVGIG (reference sequence). Trimming left V 8 bases short and J 1 base short, with 12 bases between. CDR3 nucleotides: TGTGCCAACTCTGATACCGCCAAAAACATTCAGTACTTC. It encodes CANSDTAKNIQYF.

The chain employs TRBV30 and TRBJ1-2; 8 nucleotides line up with TRBD1. J lost 4 bases, V lost 3 bases, and 7 bases had no gene match. The CDR3 extends over 14 amino acids. Per germline, CDR1 GTSNPN and CDR2 SVGIG (reference sequence). CDR3 DNA: TGTGCCTGGAGGGACCGGACAGGGCTCTATGGCTACACCTTC. Its translation: CAWRDRTGLYGYTF.

This clone has just one count. The chain couples TRBV10-2 to TRBJ2-1; 8 nucleotides match TRBD2. The germline gives CDR1 WSHSY, CDR2 SAAADI. The CDR3 consists of 16 residues. V was pared by 1 base and J by 7 bases, with 9 bases of the junction left unmatched. CDR3 amino acids: CASSEFVSGSGNEQFF. The CDR3 DNA follows: TGCGCCAGCAGTGAGTTCGTGAGCGGGAGTGGGAATGAGCAGTTCTTC.

The chain combines TRBV5-1 with TRBJ2-5; a weak D match, TRBD2 (6 bases). Germline values: CDR1 SGHRS, CDR2 YFSETQ. The V end was cut by 2 bases, the J end by 1 base, with 9 bases between. The CDR3 is 14 amino acids. CDR3 residues: CASSLGTAQETQYF. CDR3 nucleotides: TGCGCCAGCAGCTTAGGGACTGCCCAAGAGACCCAGTACTTC.

The chain links TRBV11-2 to TRBJ1-1; no clear D. V was cut by 0 bases and J by 10 bases, with 12 bases left in between. CDR3 length: 13 residues. Looked up from germline, CDR1 is SGHAT and CDR2 is FQNNGV. Written as DNA, the CDR3 is TGTGCCAGCAGCTTAGATGAGGCCAGAGGAGCTTTCTTT. Its protein is CASSLDEARGAFF.

The table lists this clone with a few counts. V is TRBV5-1 and J is TRBJ1-1; possible D gene TRBD1, 5 bases. V was pared by 1 base and J by 1 base, with 14 bases between. CDR1 and CDR2 from the germline V gene are SGHRS and YFSETQ. The CDR3 length is 16 residues. CDR3 coding DNA: TGCGCCAGCAGCTTGTATGTTGGGGGAGGGAACACTGAAGCTTTCTTT. Amino acids: CASSLYVGGGNTEAFF.

This clone has more than one count but fewer than ten. The chain carries TRBV3-1 (or the pseudogene TRBV3-2) and TRBJ2-7; 10 bases match TRBD2. Germline lookup yields CDR1 LGHDT and CDR2 YNNKEL (reference sequence). J lost 0 bases, V lost 1 base, and 9 bases had no gene match. The length of the CDR3 is 18 residues. The DNA for the CDR3 is TGTGCCAGCAGCCAAGGACGAACTAGCGGGGCTAGCTCCTACGAGCAGTACTTC. Encoded protein: CASSQGRTSGASSYEQYF.

The chain employs TRBV6-5 and TRBJ1-3; D is undetermined. This CDR3 is 15 amino acids long. With 4 bases removed from V and 4 bases from J, the gap between germline ends came to 14 bases. Germline V CDR1 and CDR2: MNHEY, SVGAGI. CDR3 residues: CASSLAGIVGNTIYF. The CDR3 DNA follows: TGTGCCAGCAGTTTAGCTGGAATCGTGGGAAACACCATATATTTT.

The chain is built from TRBV27 and TRBJ1-6; the D gene is possibly TRBD1 (5 bases). Germline loops: CDR1 MNHEY, CDR2 SMNVEV (reference sequence). Deletions cut 4 bases from V and 7 bases from J, with 23 bases between. The CDR3 totals 18 residues. CDR3 nucleotides: TGTGCCAGCAGTTCAATCGCGTGGCAGGGAAGTGGGAATTCACCCCTCCACTTT. The encoded protein is CASSSIAWQGSGNSPLHF.